This entry is about one T cell receptor beta chain. These data come from a study of blood T cell repertoires in COVID-19. Original methodology: Estimation of nucleated cell counts was performed using reference gene primer amplification. Sequenced by immunoSEQ multiplex PCR; TCRdb stores in-frame clones only, minus some. That table furnishes V, J and clone size, whereas the DNA furnished D and trimming. The table lists 100,000 to 150,000 clones, roughly three quarters of them singletons. This CDR3 has 13 residues. CDR1 GTSNPN and CDR2 SVGIG come from the germline V gene (reference sequence). J lost 5 bases, V lost 5 bases, and 3 bases had no gene match.

The chain has TRBV30 and TRBJ1-6, with 7 positions matching TRBD1. Sample: peripheral blood. The TCR originated in a man aged 40-50 years with active or convalescent COVID-19. In nucleotides, the CDR3 is TGTGCCTGGGGGGGACAGAATAATTCACCCCTCCACTTT. It encodes CAWGGQNNSPLHF.